Given below is one TCR beta chain in context. Its antigen is not identified. Other nucleotide sequences from this sample produce the same CDR3. The source of the sample is a study of CD8+ T cells in alopecia areata. Study-level findings and limits: Scalp samples also yield sequences of resident alphabeta T cells from normal skin.

The ends were cut back, 0 bases at V and 6 bases at J, with 7 bases in the middle. The CDR3 consists of 12 residues. The germline V gene encodes CDR1 GTSNPN and CDR2 SVGIG (reference sequence). Once RNA had been extracted, it was reverse transcribed into cDNA to act as the sequencing template. Here immunoSEQ multiplex PCR was the method, and the copy in TCRdb shows in-frame clones only, minus some. The sample has 90,000 to 100,000 clones, roughly two fifths seen once. The chain employs TRBV30 and TRBJ2-3; unclear D gene. This TCR derives from a human donor with alopecia areata. Sequencing was performed on CD4+ T cells sorted from blood. The CDR3 DNA follows: TGTGCCTGGAGTGTGCTCTTGGATACGCAGTATTTT. Translated: CAWSVLLDTQYF.